The 27 T cell receptor beta chains in this list originate from one sample, sequenced in a study of CD8+CD57+ T cells in acquired aplastic anemia. Researchers used genomic DNA as the template to profile TCR beta VDJ and CDR3. MiXCR was run by TCRdb on the reads, yielding one entry per CDR3 protein. The data hold about 170,000 distinct CDR3 sequences, with about 48% observed a single time. Material for sequencing was sorted CD4+, CD8+, or CD8+CD57+ T cells (not recorded which) from PBMCs. Source of these receptors: a human donor in good health.

This clonotype occurred a few times. A much larger clonotype is one base distant, so this may be a read error. The chain recombines TRBV16 with TRBJ1-6; D is perhaps TRBD1 (6 bases). This CDR3 spans 15 amino acids. Trimming removed 5 bases from V and 9 bases from J, with 17 bases in between. Germline loops: CDR1 KGHSY, CDR2 FQNENV. CDR3 sequence reads: CASSRNRVGSSPLHF. CDR3 DNA sequence: TGTGCCAGCAGCAGAAACAGGGTTGGTAGTTCACCCCTCCACTTT.

This clonotype was seen at least ten times. This chain uses TRBV20-1 with TRBJ1-1; D remains unclear. The V and J ends lost 4 bases and 6 bases respectively, with 9 bases between them. The CDR3 totals 11 residues. Germline V gene sequence: CDR1 DFQATT, CDR2 SNEGSKA (reference sequence). The CDR3 sequence: CSAKERAEAFF. The CDR3 DNA sequence: TGCAGTGCTAAGGAAAGGGCTGAAGCTTTCTTT.

In this sample, this clonotype turned up a few times. The gene calls are TRBV28 and TRBJ2-1; 11 bases are shared with TRBD2. The V and J ends lost 4 bases and 10 bases, in that order; junction bases with no gene match: 3. The CDR3 sequence is 13 residues long. Germline values: CDR1 MDHEN, CDR2 SYDVKM. The CDR3 DNA follows: TGTGCCAGCAGTTGGGGGACTAGCGGAGAGCAGTTCTTC. Translated, it gives CASSWGTSGEQFF.

This clonotype was picked up a small number of times. A read error may be the cause here, since a much bigger clone is one base away. V usage is TRBV7-9 and J usage is TRBJ1-1; the D gene is possibly TRBD1 (6 bases). Germline values: CDR1 SEHNR, CDR2 FQNEAQ (reference sequence). V lost 1 base and J lost 2, with 8 bases in between. The CDR3 has 14 residues. CDR3 nucleotides: TGTGCCAGCAGCTTAGAACAGGGAAACACTGAAGCTTTCTTT. This gives the protein CASSLEQGNTEAFF.

Turning to this clonotype: A single base separates this from a much larger clone, so it may be a read error. The genes are TRBV4-3 and TRBJ1-1; no clear D gene. There are 13 residues in the CDR3. Germline V gives CDR1 LGHNA, CDR2 YSLEER. CDR3 protein: CASSPVLKTEAFF. The DNA of the CDR3 is TGCGCCAGCAGCCCCGTTCTGAAGACTGAAGCTTTCTTT.

This clonotype was recorded at least ten times. The rearrangement links TRBV5-1 to TRBJ2-7, with D possibly TRBD1 on 6 matching bases. The CDR3 sequence is 12 residues long. V lost 4 bases to trimming and J lost 7 bases, with 12 bases between them. Germline assignment: CDR1 SGHRS and CDR2 YFSETQ. CDR3 nucleotide sequence: TGCGCCAGCAGCCTAATCCAGGGGGAGCAGTACTTC. This codes for CASSLIQGEQYF.

CDR3 nucleotides: TGCGCCAGCAGCAGGAACAGGGGATTAGGAGAAAAACTGTTTTTT. This gives the protein CASSRNRGLGEKLFF. This chain joins TRBV4-1 and TRBJ1-4; the match to TRBD1 covers 7 bases. J was trimmed by 8 bases and V by 5 bases; bases with no gene match: 11. This CDR3 comprises 15 residues. Germline CDR1 reads MGHRA; CDR2 reads YSYEKL.

Remarks on this clonotype: Likely a read error: the CDR3 ends without its conserved phenylalanine or tryptophan. The chain recombines TRBV11-1 with TRBJ2-3, with D possibly being TRBD1 (5 bases). Per the germline V gene, CDR1 is SGHAT and CDR2 is FQDESV (reference sequence). The CDR3 sequence is 15 residues long. This CDR3 reads CASRFEGARTDTQYS. CDR3 nucleotides: TGTGCCAGCCGCTTCGAAGGGGCCCGCACAGATACGCAGTATTCC.

This clonotype has a count of ten or more. The chain links TRBV5-1 to TRBJ2-3; perhaps D is TRBD1 or TRBD2 (10 bases each). Trimming left V 0 bases short and J 4 bases short, with 27 bases between. This CDR3 is built from 20 residues. Germline V lookup: CDR1 SGHRS, CDR2 YFSETQ. CDR3 protein: CASSLVGDRGGLAGADTQYF. As DNA, the CDR3 is TGCGCCAGCAGCTTGGTTGGGGACAGGGGCGGCCTAGCGGGGGCAGATACGCAGTATTTT.

On this clonotype itself: This could be a read error, since a much larger clone is one nucleotide away. The V call is TRBV19, the J call TRBJ2-3; D uncertain. Germline V gene data show CDR1 as LNHDA and CDR2 as SQIVND (reference sequence). Trimming removed 5 bases at V and 9 bases at J, with 15 bases between. The CDR3 contains 13 residues. The CDR3 nucleotides read TGTGCCAGTAGTCGCGGTTTTGGGCCCACGCAGTATTTT. It is translated as CASSRGFGPTQYF.

This clonotype was recorded a few times. The chain recombines TRBV11-2 with TRBJ2-2; 9 positions match TRBD2. Per the germline V gene, CDR1 is SGHAT and CDR2 is FQNNGV. The junction had 11 bases not matched to a gene; V was cut back by 5 bases and J by 7 bases. The CDR3 extends over 16 amino acids. This CDR3 is CASSGPAGGPNGELFF. As DNA, the CDR3 is TGTGCCAGCAGCGGACCCGCGGGGGGGCCCAACGGGGAGCTGTTTTTT.

This clonotype was observed many times. V and J are TRBV20-1 and TRBJ1-1, with 7 bases fitting TRBD1. This CDR3 is 13 amino acids long. The germline V gene has CDR1 DFQATT and CDR2 SNEGSKA (reference sequence). For the CDR3, the DNA is TGCAGAGCGACAGACAGGGTCAGCACTGAAGCTTTCTTT. Protein: CRATDRVSTEAFF.

The chain links TRBV5-4 to TRBJ2-5; D call uncertain. CDR1 and CDR2 from the germline V gene are SGHNT and YYREEE (reference sequence). V gave up 0 bases and J gave up 5 bases, with 11 bases separating them. CDR3 length: 14 amino acids. For the CDR3, the DNA is TGTGCCAGCAGCTTGGAGGGCGTATGGGAGACCCAGTACTTC. Translation: CASSLEGVWETQYF. Complete variable domain (other parts from reference TRBV5-4 and TRBJ2-5): ETGVTQSPTHLIKTRGQQVTLRCSSQSGHNTVSWYQQALGQGPQFIFQYYREEENGRGNFPPRFSGLQFPNYSSELNVNALELDDSALYLCASSLEGVWETQYFGPGTRLLVL.

For this clonotype: Germline is not matched at one junction end, which may reflect a read error. This rearrangement joins TRBV24-1 to TRBJ1-1; 7 nucleotides agree with TRBD1. The CDR3 covers 17 residues. The V gene's germline CDR1 is KGHDR and CDR2 SFDVKD. CDR3 bases: TGTGCTACCAGTCCTGGTTTACAGGGGCCGAGGAACACTGAAGCTTTCTTT. Residues: CATSPGLQGPRNTEAFF.

This clonotype came up many times. The rearrangement joins TRBV19 to TRBJ2-2; no reliable D call. Germline CDR1 is LNHDA and CDR2 is SQIVND (reference sequence). The CDR3 has 9 residues. In DNA, the CDR3 is TGTGCGAACACCGGGGAGCTGTTTTTT. Translated: CANTGELFF.

The chain joins TRBV3-1 to TRBJ2-2; TRBD1 matches 9 bases. V shed 3 bases, J shed 8 bases, and the junction held 10 bases outside the gene matches. The CDR3 sequence is 16 residues long. CDR1 and CDR2 (germline): LGHDT, YNNKEL (reference sequence). The DNA for the CDR3 is TGTGCCAGCAGCCATGCACCGGGACAGGGATCGGGGGAGCTGTTTTTT. It encodes CASSHAPGQGSGELFF. Combining the CDR3 with reference TRBV3-1 and TRBJ2-2 gives the whole variable domain DTAVSQTPKYLVTQMGNDKSIKCEQNLGHDTMYWYKQDSKKFLKIMFSYNNKELIINETVPNRFSPKSPDKAHLNLHINSLELGDSAVYFCASSHAPGQGSGELFFGEGSRLTVL.

The chain combines TRBV19 with TRBJ2-1; the match to TRBD2 covers 16 bases. J gave up 4 bases and V 4 bases, and 10 bases lay outside the gene matches. The CDR3 runs to 19 residues. Germline lookup yields CDR1 LNHDA and CDR2 SQIVND (reference sequence). The CDR3 is CASSTPGLAGGAGYNEQFF. For the CDR3, the DNA is TGTGCCAGTAGTACGCCGGGACTAGCGGGAGGGGCGGGATACAATGAGCAGTTCTTC.

The rearrangement links TRBV19 to TRBJ1-5; 7 bases line up with TRBD1. CDR1 and CDR2 from the germline V gene are LNHDA and SQIVND (reference sequence). The CDR3 spans 14 residues. V was clipped by 7 bases and J by 3 bases; unmatched bases: 6. The CDR3 DNA reads as TGTGCCAGTACCCGGGACAGTCCCAATCAGCCCCAGCATTTT. Translating gives CASTRDSPNQPQHF.

There are many counts of this clonotype. The chain combines TRBV7-9 with TRBJ1-2, with D unclear. The germline CDR1 and CDR2 sequences are SEHNR and FQNEAQ (reference sequence). V shed 7 bases and J shed 0 bases, with 9 bases lying between them. This CDR3 has 13 amino acids. This CDR3 is CASTRGSNYGYTF. The CDR3 nucleotides read TGTGCCAGCACCCGGGGTTCTAACTATGGCTACACCTTC.

This clonotype was seen repeatedly, ten times or more. The chain couples TRBV18 to TRBJ2-7; 7 bases agree with TRBD2. This CDR3 comprises 12 residues. J gave up 7 bases and V 5 bases, and 5 bases lay outside the gene matches. Per germline, CDR1 KGHSH and CDR2 LQKENI. For the CDR3, the DNA is TGTGCCAGCTCATCTCCCGGGGGGGAGCAGTACTTC. It is translated as CASSSPGGEQYF.

In its sample, this clonotype was seen many times. The chain joins TRBV19 to TRBJ1-2; 9 positions agree with TRBD1. Losses at the gene ends were 1 base for V and 1 base for J; bases not matched to a gene: 4. The germline V gene has CDR1 LNHDA and CDR2 SQIVND (reference sequence). The CDR3 has 16 residues. CDR3 in DNA: TGTGCCAGTAGTATAGCTGGACAGGGGTATAACTATGGCTACACCTTC. It translates to CASSIAGQGYNYGYTF.

The chain has TRBV18 and TRBJ2-5; 8 bases align to TRBD1. The CDR3 is made up of 15 amino acids. CDR1 is KGHSH and CDR2 is LQKENI in the germline V gene. J was trimmed by 4 bases and V by 4 bases; bases with no gene match: 8. The CDR3 loop reads CASSRQQGAGETQYF. CDR3 in DNA: TGTGCCAGCTCACGTCAGCAGGGGGCGGGAGAGACCCAGTACTTC.

This clonotype was seen repeatedly, ten times or more. The CDR3 coding sequence is TGTGCCAGCAGCTTTGGCGTATATGGCTACACCTTC. This encodes CASSFGVYGYTF. V and J are TRBV5-6 and TRBJ1-2; D is unresolved. The CDR3 extends over 12 amino acids. V lost 2 bases and J 5 bases, leaving 7 bases between the germline ends. The V gene's germline CDR1 is SGHDT and CDR2 YYEEEE.

The chain joins TRBV10-3 to TRBJ2-7; tentatively, D is TRBD2 (6 bases). Trimming took off 3 bases at V and 2 bases at J, with 17 bases between the two ends. Germline CDR1 ENHRY, CDR2 SYGVKD. The CDR3 is 16 amino acids. The CDR3 sequence is CAISDPSARETYEQYF. The CDR3 DNA reads as TGTGCCATCAGTGATCCTAGCGCAAGGGAGACCTACGAGCAGTACTTC.

The rearrangement links TRBV15 to TRBJ2-7; tentative D call: TRBD2 (6 bases). The germline gives CDR1 LNHNV, CDR2 YYDKDF (reference sequence). The CDR3 spans 16 residues. V was cut by 1 base and J by 3 bases, with 16 bases left in between. In DNA, the CDR3 is TGTGCCACCAGCAGAGCTCCCACTAGCTGGGTCTACGAGCAGTACTTC. It encodes CATSRAPTSWVYEQYF.

The rearrangement links TRBV7-6 to TRBJ2-5, with a possible D match to TRBD2 (7 bases). This CDR3 has 17 residues. Germline V gene lookup returns CDR1 SGHVS and CDR2 FNYEAQ. With 2 bases removed from V and 5 bases from J, the gap between germline ends came to 21 bases. The CDR3 sequence is CASSLSLVRGAGETQYF. The CDR3 region has the DNA TGTGCCAGCAGCTTAAGTCTCGTCCGGGGGGCAGGGGAGACCCAGTACTTC.

This clonotype was detected a few times. This chain's CDR3 is CASSLPGITGNTIYF. CDR3 DNA: TGTGCCAGCAGTTTACCCGGGATAACTGGAAACACCATATATTTT. The gene calls are TRBV28 and TRBJ1-3; unclear D gene. This CDR3 spans 15 amino acids. V was trimmed by 2 bases and J by 2 bases, leaving 10 bases between them. Germline CDR1 and CDR2: MDHEN and SYDVKM.